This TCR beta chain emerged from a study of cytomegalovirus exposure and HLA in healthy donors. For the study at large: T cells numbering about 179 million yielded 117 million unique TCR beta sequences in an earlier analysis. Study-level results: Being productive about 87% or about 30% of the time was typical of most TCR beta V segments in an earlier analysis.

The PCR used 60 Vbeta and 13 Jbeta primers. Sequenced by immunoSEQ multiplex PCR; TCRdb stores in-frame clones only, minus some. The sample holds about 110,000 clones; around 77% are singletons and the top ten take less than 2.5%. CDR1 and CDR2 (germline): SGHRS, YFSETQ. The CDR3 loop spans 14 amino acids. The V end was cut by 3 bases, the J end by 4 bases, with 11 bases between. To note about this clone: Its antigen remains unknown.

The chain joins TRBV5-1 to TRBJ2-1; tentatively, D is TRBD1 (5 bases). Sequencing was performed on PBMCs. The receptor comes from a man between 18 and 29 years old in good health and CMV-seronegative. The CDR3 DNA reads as TGCGCCAGCAGCTCGAATGCAGGGTACAATGAGCAGTTCTTC. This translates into CASSSNAGYNEQFF.